The 5 T cell receptor beta chains given below trace back to one sample, sequenced in a study of post-analysis software for immune sequencing data. General study points: Controls showed lower frequencies than patients for five TRBV segments, and TRBV5-6, TRBV5-1 and TRBV20-1 were among these.

Their specific antigens are unknown. Researchers reported that TCR beta cDNA libraries carried unique molecular identifiers. TCRdb ran MiXCR on the PCR reads and lists one entry per CDR3 protein. The sample consists of hundreds of thousands of distinct CDR3 sequences, 55% to 60% of them appearing once. The specimen sequenced was blood. The receptors were sampled from a girl aged 2 to 9 with multiple sclerosis.

This clonotype was observed once. The chain links TRBV20-1 to TRBJ2-1; D is perhaps TRBD2 (5 bases). Germline V CDR1 and CDR2: DFQATT, SNEGSKA (reference sequence). The CDR3 contains 14 residues. Trimming removed 5 bases from V and 4 bases from J, with 15 bases in between. CDR3 sequence reads: CSARRDLGYNEQFF. The CDR3 DNA reads as TGCAGTGCTCGCCGGGATCTGGGGTACAATGAGCAGTTCTTC.

This clonotype was seen a few times. This sequence joins TRBV2 and TRBJ2-3; D gene uncertain. Germline V lookup: CDR1 SNHLY, CDR2 FYNNEI. This CDR3 is 10 amino acids long. The CDR3 loop reads CAPGRDPQYF. CDR3 bases: TGTGCGCCTGGAAGGGATCCCCAGTATTTT.

This chain uses TRBV4-1 with TRBJ2-1; D might be TRBD1 (5 bases). Trimming pared 1 base from V and 3 bases from J, leaving 10 bases between. From germline, CDR1 is MGHRA and CDR2 YSYEKL. This CDR3 region has 15 residues. The CDR3 DNA reads TGCGCCAGCAGCCAAGTACAGGCAGACTACAATGAGCAGTTCTTC. This codes for CASSQVQADYNEQFF.

The chain recombines TRBV20-1 with TRBJ2-5; 7 bases match TRBD1. The CDR3 totals 14 residues. Germline lookup yields CDR1 DFQATT and CDR2 SNEGSKA (reference sequence). CDR3 nucleotide sequence: TGCAGCGCGTACCCGGGACAGTACCAAGAGACCCAGTACTTC. It is translated as CSAYPGQYQETQYF.

This rearrangement joins TRBV6-2 or TRBV6-3 to TRBJ2-5; D may be TRBD1 or TRBD2 (5 bases each). The CDR3 is 15 residues long. V gave up 0 bases and J gave up 5 bases, with 13 bases separating them. CDR1 is MNHEY, CDR2 SVGEGT, per germline. CDR3 amino acids: CASSYSADIRETQYF. In DNA form, the CDR3 reads TGTGCCAGCAGTTACTCAGCGGACATCAGGGAGACCCAGTACTTC.